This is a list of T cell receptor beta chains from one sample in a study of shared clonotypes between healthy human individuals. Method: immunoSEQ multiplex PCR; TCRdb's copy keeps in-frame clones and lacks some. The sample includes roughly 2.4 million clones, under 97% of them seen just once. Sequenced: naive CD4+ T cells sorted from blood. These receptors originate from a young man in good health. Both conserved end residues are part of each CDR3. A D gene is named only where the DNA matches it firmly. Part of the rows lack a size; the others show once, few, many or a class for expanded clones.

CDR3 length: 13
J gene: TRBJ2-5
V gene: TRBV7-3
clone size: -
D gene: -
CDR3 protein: CASSLYQPETQYF
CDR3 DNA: TGTGCCAGCAGCTTATACCAGCCGGAGACCCAGTACTTC

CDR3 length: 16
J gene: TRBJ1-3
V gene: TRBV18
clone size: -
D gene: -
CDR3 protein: CASSPPAGNSGNTIYF
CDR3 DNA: TGTGCCAGCTCACCACCGGCGGGAAACTCTGGAAACACCATATATTTT

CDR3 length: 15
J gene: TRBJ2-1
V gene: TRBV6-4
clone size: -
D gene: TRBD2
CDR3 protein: CASSTTSGGYNEQFF
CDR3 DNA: TGTGCCAGCAGCACAACTAGCGGGGGGTACAATGAGCAGTTCTTC

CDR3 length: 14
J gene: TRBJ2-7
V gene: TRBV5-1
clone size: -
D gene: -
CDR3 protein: CASSGGTSSYEQYF
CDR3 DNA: TGCGCCAGCAGCGGGGGTACCAGCTCCTACGAGCAGTACTTC

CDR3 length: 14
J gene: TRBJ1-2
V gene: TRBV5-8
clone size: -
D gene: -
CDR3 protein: CASSLDLGTYGYTF
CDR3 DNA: TGTGCCAGCAGCTTGGATCTGGGTACCTATGGCTACACCTTC

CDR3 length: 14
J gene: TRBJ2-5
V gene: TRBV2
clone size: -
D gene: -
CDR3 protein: CASTRAGPQETQYF
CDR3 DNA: TGTGCCAGCACACGGGCGGGGCCCCAAGAGACCCAGTACTTC

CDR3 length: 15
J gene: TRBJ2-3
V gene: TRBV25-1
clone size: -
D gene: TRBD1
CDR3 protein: CASSAGRGWTDTQYF
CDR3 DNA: TGTGCCAGCAGTGCGGGCAGGGGGTGGACAGATACGCAGTATTTT

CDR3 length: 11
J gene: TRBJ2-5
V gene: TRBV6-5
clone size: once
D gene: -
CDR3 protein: CASSTYRGGDF
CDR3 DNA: TGTGCCAGCAGCACCTATAGGGGCGGGGACTTC

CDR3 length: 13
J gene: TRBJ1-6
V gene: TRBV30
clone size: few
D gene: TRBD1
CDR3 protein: CAWRGQVNSPLHF
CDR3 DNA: TGTGCCTGGAGGGGACAGGTAAATTCACCCCTCCACTTT

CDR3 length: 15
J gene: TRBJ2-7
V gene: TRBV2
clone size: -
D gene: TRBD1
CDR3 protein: CASSEGTGGPLEQYF
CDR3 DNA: TGTGCCAGCAGTGAGGGGACAGGGGGGCCCCTTGAGCAGTACTTC

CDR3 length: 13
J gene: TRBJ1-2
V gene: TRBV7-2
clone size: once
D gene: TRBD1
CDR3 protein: CASSFRTGEGYTF
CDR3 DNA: TGTGCCAGCAGCTTTCGGACAGGGGAAGGCTACACCTTC

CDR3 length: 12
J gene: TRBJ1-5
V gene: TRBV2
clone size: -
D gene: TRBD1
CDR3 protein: CASRRGRQPQHF
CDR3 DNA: TGTGCCAGCAGGAGGGGGCGACAGCCCCAGCATTTT

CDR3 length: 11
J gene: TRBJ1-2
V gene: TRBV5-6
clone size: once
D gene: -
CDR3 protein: CASRSGLGYTF
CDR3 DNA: TGTGCCAGCAGGTCAGGGTTAGGCTACACCTTC

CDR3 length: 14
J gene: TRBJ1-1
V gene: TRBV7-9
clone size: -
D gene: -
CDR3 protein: CASSLTGSVPEAFF
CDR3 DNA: TGTGCCAGCAGCTTAACAGGGAGTGTCCCTGAAGCTTTCTTT

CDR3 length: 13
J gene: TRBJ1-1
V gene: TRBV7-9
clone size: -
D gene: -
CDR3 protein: CASSLGKNTEAFF
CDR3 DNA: TGTGCCAGCAGCTTGGGCAAGAACACTGAAGCTTTCTTT

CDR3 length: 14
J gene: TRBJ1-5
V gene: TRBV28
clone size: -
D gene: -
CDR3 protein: CASSSGGARQPQHF
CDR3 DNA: TGTGCCAGCAGCTCCGGCGGGGCGCGTCAGCCCCAGCATTTT

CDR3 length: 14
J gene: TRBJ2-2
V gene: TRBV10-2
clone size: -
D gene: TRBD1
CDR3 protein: CASSARTGSGELFF
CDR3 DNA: TGCGCCAGCAGCGCCCGGACAGGATCCGGGGAGCTGTTTTTT

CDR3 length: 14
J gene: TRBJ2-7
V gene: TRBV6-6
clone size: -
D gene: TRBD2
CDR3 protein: CASRPGGATYEQYF
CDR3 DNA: TGTGCCAGCAGGCCCGGGGGGGCGACGTACGAGCAGTACTTC

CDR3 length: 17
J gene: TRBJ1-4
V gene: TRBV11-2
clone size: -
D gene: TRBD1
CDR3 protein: CASSAHKIGTGVEKLFF
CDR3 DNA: TGTGCCAGCAGCGCCCACAAGATCGGGACAGGGGTTGAAAAACTGTTTTTT

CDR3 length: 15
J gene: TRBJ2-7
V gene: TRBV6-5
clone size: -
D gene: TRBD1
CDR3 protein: CASSYSVDRVHEQYF
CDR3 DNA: TGTGCCAGCAGTTACTCGGTGGACAGGGTACACGAGCAGTACTTC

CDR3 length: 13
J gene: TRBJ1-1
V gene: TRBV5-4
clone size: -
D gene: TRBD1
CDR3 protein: CASSPGQGGRAFF
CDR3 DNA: TGTGCCAGCAGCCCGGGACAGGGTGGGCGAGCTTTCTTT

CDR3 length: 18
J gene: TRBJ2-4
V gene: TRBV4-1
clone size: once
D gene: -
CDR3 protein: CASSQVYERVLAKNIQYF
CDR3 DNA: TGCGCCAGCAGCCAAGTTTACGAGCGGGTACTAGCCAAAAACATTCAGTACTTC

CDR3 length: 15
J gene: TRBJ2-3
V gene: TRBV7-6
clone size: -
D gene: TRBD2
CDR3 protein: CASSATSGSTDTQYF
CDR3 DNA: TGTGCCAGCAGCGCGACTAGCGGGAGCACAGATACGCAGTATTTT

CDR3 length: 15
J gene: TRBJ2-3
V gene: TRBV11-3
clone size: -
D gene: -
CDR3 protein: CASSPGTSRTDTQYF
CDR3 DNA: TGTGCCAGCAGCCCCGGGACTTCAAGGACAGATACGCAGTATTTT